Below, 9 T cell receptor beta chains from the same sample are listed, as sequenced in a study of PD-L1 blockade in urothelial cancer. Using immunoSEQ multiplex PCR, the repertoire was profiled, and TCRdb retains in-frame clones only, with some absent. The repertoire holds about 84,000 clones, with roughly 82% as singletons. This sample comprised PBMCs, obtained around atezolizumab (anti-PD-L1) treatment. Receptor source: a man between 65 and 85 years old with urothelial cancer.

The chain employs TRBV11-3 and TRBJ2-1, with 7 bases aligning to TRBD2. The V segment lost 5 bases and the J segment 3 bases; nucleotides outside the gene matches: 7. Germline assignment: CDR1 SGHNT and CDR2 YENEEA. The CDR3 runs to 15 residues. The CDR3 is CASSRSGTNYNEQFF. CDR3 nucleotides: TGTGCCAGCAGCCGCAGCGGGACCAACTACAATGAGCAGTTCTTC.

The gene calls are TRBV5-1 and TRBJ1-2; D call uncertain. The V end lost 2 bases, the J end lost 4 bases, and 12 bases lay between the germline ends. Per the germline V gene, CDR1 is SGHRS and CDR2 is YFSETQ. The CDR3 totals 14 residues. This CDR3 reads CASSLTGFGYGYTF. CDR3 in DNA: TGCGCCAGCAGCTTAACGGGGTTTGGCTATGGCTACACCTTC.

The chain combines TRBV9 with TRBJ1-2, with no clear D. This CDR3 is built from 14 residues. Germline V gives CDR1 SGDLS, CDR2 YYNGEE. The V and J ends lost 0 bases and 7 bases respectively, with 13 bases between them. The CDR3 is CASSVVGPLGGYTF. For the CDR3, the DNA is TGTGCCAGCAGCGTAGTGGGCCCTTTAGGTGGCTACACCTTC.

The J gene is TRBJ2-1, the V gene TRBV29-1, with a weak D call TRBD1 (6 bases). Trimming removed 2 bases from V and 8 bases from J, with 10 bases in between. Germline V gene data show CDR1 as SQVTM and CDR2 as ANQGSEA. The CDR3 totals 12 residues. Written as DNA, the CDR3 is TGCAGCGTTGAAATGGCAGGGGATGAGCAGTTCTTC. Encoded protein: CSVEMAGDEQFF.

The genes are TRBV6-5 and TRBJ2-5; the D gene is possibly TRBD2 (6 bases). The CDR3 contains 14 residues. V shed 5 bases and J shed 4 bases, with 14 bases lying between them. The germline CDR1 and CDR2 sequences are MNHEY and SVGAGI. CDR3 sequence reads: CASSTGTGRETQYF. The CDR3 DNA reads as TGTGCCAGCAGTACCGGGACTGGGAGAGAGACCCAGTACTTC.

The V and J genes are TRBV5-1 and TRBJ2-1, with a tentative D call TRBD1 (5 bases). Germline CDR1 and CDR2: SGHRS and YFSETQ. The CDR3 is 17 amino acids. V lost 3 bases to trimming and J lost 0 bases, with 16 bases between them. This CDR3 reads CASSSMRQRTSYNEQFF. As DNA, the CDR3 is TGCGCCAGCAGCTCGATGAGACAGAGGACCTCCTACAATGAGCAGTTCTTC.

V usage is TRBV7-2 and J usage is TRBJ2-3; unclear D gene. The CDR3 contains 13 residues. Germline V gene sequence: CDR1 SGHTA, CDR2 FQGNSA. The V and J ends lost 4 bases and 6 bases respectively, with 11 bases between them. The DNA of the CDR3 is TGTGCCAGCAGCTGGGCCGGTCTGGATACGCAGTATTTT. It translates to CASSWAGLDTQYF.

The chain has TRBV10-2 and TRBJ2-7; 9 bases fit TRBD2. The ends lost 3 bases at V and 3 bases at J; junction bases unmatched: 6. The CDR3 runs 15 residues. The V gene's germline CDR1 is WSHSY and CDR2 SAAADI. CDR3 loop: CASSDPAGGYYEQYF. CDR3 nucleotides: TGCGCCAGCAGTGATCCAGCGGGGGGTTACTACGAGCAGTACTTC.

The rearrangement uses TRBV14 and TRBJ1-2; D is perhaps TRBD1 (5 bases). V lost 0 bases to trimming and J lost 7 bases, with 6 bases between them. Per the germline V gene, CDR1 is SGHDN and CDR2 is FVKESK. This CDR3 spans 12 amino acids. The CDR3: CASSQDRGGYTF. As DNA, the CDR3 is TGTGCCAGCAGCCAAGATAGGGGTGGCTACACCTTC.